This TCR beta chain was identified in a study of CD8+CD57+ T cells in acquired aplastic anemia. The authors sequenced patients whose flow cytometry had shown CD8+CD57+ cell expansion. The patients, all of them, had severe acquired aplastic anemia. Findings and limits, study-wide: Patients and controls were found to share roughly 31 CD8+ CDR3 sequences.

The germline V and J ends were trimmed by 5 bases and 2 bases, with 10 bases remaining between them. The V gene's germline CDR1 is ENHRY and CDR2 SYGVKD. There are 15 residues in the CDR3. About this clonotype itself: As yet, its antigen is unknown.

Genomic DNA templated the TCR beta VDJ and CDR3 profiling. Using its own MiXCR run on the reads, TCRdb lists one record per CDR3 protein. This sample has more than 150,000 distinct CDR3 sequences, with nearly 50% found just once. What was sequenced was sorted CD4+, CD8+, or CD8+CD57+ T cells (not recorded which) from PBMCs. This TCR derives from a human donor with aplastic anemia. The chain has TRBV10-3 and TRBJ2-6; D is possibly TRBD2 (6 bases). CDR3 DNA: TGTGCCATCAGTTTCGGAGGGCCTGGGGCCAACGTCCTGACTTTC. Encoded protein: CAISFGGPGANVLTF.